This T cell receptor beta chain was retrieved from a study of cytomegalovirus exposure and HLA in healthy donors. Overall study results and limits: Later genetic work tied a missense DCLRE1C variant to beta-chain V and J trimming. Exclusion as indistinguishable affected some V segments, including TRBV6-2 and TRBV6-3. Among immune exposure information, only CMV serostatus was available.

The PCR ran on 60 Vbeta and 13 Jbeta primers. Produced via immunoSEQ multiplex PCR; TCRdb's table is partial and in-frame only. The sample consists of under 200,000 clones, 75% to 90% of them appearing once. The CDR3 has 15 residues. CDR1 is SGHTA, CDR2 FQGNSA, per germline. V shed 0 bases and J 4 bases; nucleotides not matched to a gene: 5. This clone was counted a few times. The target antigen is unknown. This rearrangement joins TRBV7-2 to TRBJ2-5; 7 bases agree with TRBD1. This receptor was identified in a male donor in good health and CMV-seronegative. Material: PBMCs. CDR3 bases: TGTGCCAGCAGCTTAGCAGGGGGCGCGGGAGAGACCCAGTACTTC. Protein: CASSLAGGAGETQYF.